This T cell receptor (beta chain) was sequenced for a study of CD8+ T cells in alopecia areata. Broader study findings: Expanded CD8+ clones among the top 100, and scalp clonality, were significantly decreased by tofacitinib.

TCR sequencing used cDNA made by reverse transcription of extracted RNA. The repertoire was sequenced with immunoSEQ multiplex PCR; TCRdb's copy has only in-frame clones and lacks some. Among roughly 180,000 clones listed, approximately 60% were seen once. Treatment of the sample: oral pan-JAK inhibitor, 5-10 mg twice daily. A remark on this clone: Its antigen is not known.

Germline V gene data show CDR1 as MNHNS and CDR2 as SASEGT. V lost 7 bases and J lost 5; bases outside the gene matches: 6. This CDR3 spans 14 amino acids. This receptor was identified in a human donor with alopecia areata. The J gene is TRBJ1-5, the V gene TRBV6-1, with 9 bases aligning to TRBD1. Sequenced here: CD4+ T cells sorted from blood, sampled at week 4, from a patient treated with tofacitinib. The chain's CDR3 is CASTLRTGDQPQHF. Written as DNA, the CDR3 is TGTGCCAGCACCCTGAGGACAGGGGATCAGCCCCAGCATTTT.